The 25 T cell receptor beta chains presented below share a single source sample, sequenced in a study of shared clonotypes between healthy human individuals. The method was immunoSEQ multiplex PCR; TCRdb's version includes in-frame clones alone and lacks a portion of them. The sample yields 500,000 to 650,000 clones, roughly four fifths seen once. Material: PBMCs. The origin of the receptors is a woman aged 40-49 years in good health. Some clones in this sample may be carry-over from other donors' samples.

The chain is built from TRBV28 and TRBJ2-1, with 8 bases lining up with TRBD1. V was clipped by 4 bases and J by 8 bases; unmatched bases: 10. Germline values: CDR1 MDHEN, CDR2 SYDVKM. The CDR3 is made up of 15 amino acids. The CDR3 DNA is TGTGCCAGCAGTTCCCTTGGACAGGGTTGGGATGAGCAGTTCTTC. Its translation is CASSSLGQGWDEQFF.

The chain has TRBV4-3 and TRBJ1-2; D perhaps matches TRBD1 (6 bases). The V gene lost 0 bases and the J gene lost 0 bases, with 11 bases spanning the gap. This CDR3 spans 16 amino acids. CDR1 and CDR2 from the germline V gene are LGHNA and YSLEER. CDR3 residues: CASSQDPGAPNYGYTF. DNA for the CDR3: TGCGCCAGCAGCCAAGATCCGGGGGCACCTAACTATGGCTACACCTTC.

V and J are TRBV7-3 and TRBJ2-1, with TRBD2 as a possible D gene (6 bases). The CDR3 is 15 residues long. Germline V gene lookup returns CDR1 SGHTA and CDR2 FQGTGA. With 5 bases removed from V and 2 bases from J, the gap between germline ends came to 13 bases. The CDR3 sequence is CASSAGLRPYNEQFF. DNA of the CDR3: TGTGCCAGCAGCGCGGGACTGCGGCCCTACAATGAGCAGTTCTTC. Drawing the rest from reference TRBV7-3 and TRBJ2-1, the complete variable domain is GAGVSQTPSNKVTEKGKYVELRCDPISGHTALYWYRQSLGQGPEFLIYFQGTGAADDSGLPNDRFFAVRPEGSVSTLKIQRTERGDSAVYLCASSAGLRPYNEQFFGPGTRLTVL.

The CDR3 protein is CASSLVTALSTDTQYF. The CDR3 nucleotides read TGTGCCAGCAGCTTAGTAACAGCCCTTAGCACAGATACGCAGTATTTT. The chain uses TRBV11-2 and TRBJ2-3, with unresolved D. Trimming cost V 1 base and J 0 bases, with 11 bases left between them. The CDR3 length is 16 residues. Germline V CDR1 and CDR2: SGHAT, FQNNGV.

As concerns this clone: A far larger clone is only one base removed, so a read error is likely. The chain joins TRBV14 to TRBJ2-1; possible D gene TRBD1, 5 bases. V lost 4 bases to trimming and J lost 8 bases, with 24 bases between them. The germline CDR1 and CDR2 sequences are SGHDN and FVKESK. CDR3 size: 17 residues. The CDR3 bases are TGTGCCAGCAGCCCATCCCGGTGGGGCACTCGAGCCGATGAGCAGTTCTTC. Protein product: CASSPSRWGTRADEQFF.

This sequence joins TRBV29-1 and TRBJ1-2; 8 bases line up with TRBD1. V lost 4 bases, J lost 0 bases, and 4 bases stayed unmatched. CDR3 length equals 14 residues. From germline, CDR1 is SQVTM and CDR2 ANQGSEA. The CDR3, as DNA: TGCAGCGTTGGAACAGGGGGGCCTAACTATGGCTACACCTTC. Translation: CSVGTGGPNYGYTF. Variable domain in full (rest from reference TRBV29-1 and TRBJ1-2): SAVISQKPSRDICQRGTSLTIQCQVDSQVTMMFWYRQQPGQSLTLIATANQGSEATYESGFVIDKFPISRPNLTFSTLTVSNMSPEDSSIYLCSVGTGGPNYGYTFGSGTRLTVV.

Comment on this clone: At one end, the junction sequence differs from germline, possibly due to a read error. The sample holds other DNA sequences that translate to the same CDR3. The CDR3 coding sequence is TGCGCCCGCCCGCCGGCGGCTAGCGGGAGGCGGTACACTGGGGAGCTGTTTTTT. It specifies CARPPAASGRRYTGELFF. The genes are TRBV10-1 and TRBJ2-2; 11 bases match TRBD2. Germline values: CDR1 WNHNN, CDR2 SYGVQD (reference sequence). CDR3 size: 18 residues.

The V call is TRBV5-1, the J call TRBJ1-1; D unresolved. Germline CDR1 and CDR2: SGHRS and YFSETQ. This CDR3 spans 16 amino acids. Trimming stripped 3 bases from V and 1 base from J, with 16 bases between. The CDR3: CASSYEPPGRNTEAFF. CDR3 nucleotides: TGCGCCAGCAGCTACGAACCACCCGGGAGGAACACTGAAGCTTTCTTT. The variable domain in full, with the rest retrieved from reference TRBV5-1 and TRBJ1-1, is KAGVTQTPRYLIKTRGQQVTLSCSPISGHRSVSWYQQTPGQGLQFLFEYFSETQRNKGNFPGRFSGRQFSNSRSEMNVSTLELGDSALYLCASSYEPPGRNTEAFFGQGTRLTVV.

J is TRBJ1-1 and V is TRBV2; D is ambiguous. Trimming removed 7 bases at V and 8 bases at J, with 11 bases between. This CDR3 comprises 11 residues. Germline V CDR1 and CDR2: SNHLY, FYNNEI. This chain's CDR3 is CASTRTWEAFF. CDR3 sequence (DNA): TGTGCCAGCACCAGAACATGGGAAGCTTTCTTT.

V usage is TRBV21-1 and J usage is TRBJ2-2; the table's TRBD2 call for D was not verified on the DNA. TRBV21-1 is given as a pseudogene. This CDR3 is built from 20 residues. The CDR3 loop is CASSKARETSGKSKAGELFF. The CDR3 nucleotides are TGTGCCAGCAGCAAAGCGCGTGAGACTAGCGGGAAGAGTAAGGCCGGGGAGCTGTTTTTT.

The CDR3 reads CAWSLGMGEKLFF. The CDR3 nucleotides read TGTGCCTGGAGTCTGGGGATGGGCGAAAAACTGTTTTTT. This rearrangement joins TRBV30 to TRBJ1-4; D is unresolved. The CDR3 contains 13 residues. The V end lost 2 bases, the J end lost 8 bases, and 12 bases lay between the germline ends. CDR1 is GTSNPN, CDR2 SVGIG, per germline (reference sequence).

This chain connects TRBV11-2 to TRBJ2-5, with 8 bases that match TRBD2. V was clipped by 2 bases and J by 5 bases; unmatched bases: 16. CDR3 length: 18 residues. CDR1 and CDR2 (germline): SGHAT, FQNNGV. CDR3 in amino acids: CASSLPRTSSLQRETQYF. CDR3 nucleotide sequence: TGTGCCAGCAGCTTACCCCGGACTAGCAGCCTCCAAAGGGAGACCCAGTACTTC.

J is TRBJ2-3 and V is TRBV7-9, with no clear D. This CDR3 has 12 amino acids. The V and J ends lost 5 bases and 4 bases respectively, with 7 bases between them. Germline V lookup: CDR1 SEHNR, CDR2 FQNEAQ (reference sequence). This CDR3 reads CASSADADTQYF. CDR3 nucleotides: TGTGCCAGCAGCGCGGACGCAGATACGCAGTATTTT.

The chain recombines TRBV18 with TRBJ2-3; no firm D call. The CDR3 runs to 14 residues. V dropped 2 bases and J dropped 2 bases, with 8 bases sitting between them. Germline CDR1 is KGHSH and CDR2 is LQKENI. CDR3 nucleotide sequence: TGTGCCAGCTCACCAGACACCCCCACAGATACGCAGTATTTT. Translating gives CASSPDTPTDTQYF.

The V and J genes are TRBV4-1 and TRBJ2-5; D may be TRBD2 (5 bases). The DNA matches TRBJ2-7 better at its end, which makes the J call doubtful. This CDR3 is built from 15 residues. CDR1 and CDR2 (germline): MGHRA, YSYEKL. The DNA for the CDR3 is TGCGCCAGCAGCCAAGCGGTCTCCCGGAGGTACGAGCAGTACTTC. Its protein is CASSQAVSRRYEQYF.

J is TRBJ2-1 and V is TRBV9, with unresolved D. CDR1 and CDR2 (germline): SGDLS, YYNGEE. With 4 bases removed from V and 5 bases from J, the gap between germline ends came to 7 bases. The CDR3 extends over 12 amino acids. The CDR3 here is CASSLSHNEQFF. As DNA, the CDR3 is TGTGCCAGCAGCTTATCTCACAATGAGCAGTTCTTC.

V is TRBV19 and J is TRBJ2-3; D ambiguous. Between the trimmed V and J ends, which lost 6 bases and 2 bases, there was a span of 15 bases. Germline lookup yields CDR1 LNHDA and CDR2 SQIVND (reference sequence). The CDR3 is 15 residues long. The CDR3 sequence is CASSEIGQDTDTQYF. The CDR3 coding sequence is TGTGCCAGTAGCGAAATTGGGCAGGACACAGATACGCAGTATTTT.

J is TRBJ1-6 and V is TRBV10-2; weak D call: TRBD1 (6 bases). CDR3 size: 14 residues. Germline lookup yields CDR1 WSHSY and CDR2 SAAADI. V lost 6 bases and J 6 bases, leaving 12 bases between the germline ends. The CDR3 is CASRKGQINSPLHF. The DNA for the CDR3 is TGCGCCAGCAGGAAAGGACAGATTAATTCACCCCTCCACTTT.

The CDR3 DNA follows: TGCAGCGTTTCCGCTCAGGCGAACACTGAAGCTTTCTTT. Translation: CSVSAQANTEAFF. The rearrangement joins TRBV29-1 to TRBJ1-1; D remains unclear. Deletions cut 5 bases from V and 1 base from J, with 11 bases between. The CDR3 sequence is 13 residues long. The germline V gene encodes CDR1 SQVTM and CDR2 ANQGSEA.

V usage is TRBV7-3 and J usage is TRBJ2-6; TRBD1 is a possible D gene (7 bases). This CDR3 is built from 19 residues. V lost 1 base, J lost 1 base, and 17 bases lay in between. CDR1 and CDR2 (germline): SGHTA, FQGTGA. The CDR3 reads CASSLKGGQSRSGANVLTF. CDR3 nucleotide sequence: TGTGCCAGCAGCTTAAAGGGGGGACAGAGTAGATCTGGGGCCAACGTCCTGACTTTC.

This clone has only one observation. J is TRBJ2-3 and V is TRBV2; a weak D match, TRBD1 (6 bases). Germline loops: CDR1 SNHLY, CDR2 FYNNEI. V dropped 4 bases and J dropped 5 bases, with 10 bases sitting between them. CDR3 length: 13 amino acids. CDR3 amino acids: CASSAQGIDTQYF. Written as DNA, the CDR3 is TGTGCCAGCAGTGCTCAGGGGATAGATACGCAGTATTTT.

V gene TRBV4-2 combines with J gene TRBJ2-3, with D perhaps matching TRBD2 (6 bases). The CDR3 loop spans 15 amino acids. Trimming took off 4 bases at V and 2 bases at J, with 13 bases between the two ends. The germline V gene has CDR1 LGHNA and CDR2 YNFKEQ. This CDR3 is CASSPRGSPTDTQYF. The CDR3 DNA reads TGTGCCAGCAGCCCCCGGGGGAGTCCCACAGATACGCAGTATTTT.

The chain recombines TRBV29-1 with TRBJ2-1; tentative D call: TRBD1 (6 bases). CDR3 length: 12 residues. CDR1 SQVTM and CDR2 ANQGSEA come from the germline V gene. Trimming pared 7 bases from V and 5 bases from J, leaving 12 bases between. The CDR3 nucleotides read TGCAGCGGGGGGCTGGCCCACAATGAGCAGTTCTTC. Translation gives CSGGLAHNEQFF.

V and J are TRBV30 and TRBJ2-3; 11 nucleotides match TRBD2. CDR1 GTSNPN and CDR2 SVGIG come from the germline V gene (reference sequence). The CDR3 consists of 15 residues. V was clipped by 3 bases and J by 0 bases; unmatched bases: 2. The CDR3 sequence is CAWRRTSGSTDTQYF. CDR3 nucleotide sequence: TGTGCCTGGAGGAGGACTAGCGGGAGCACAGATACGCAGTATTTT.

The CDR3 loop is CASSLGGTGEEKLFF. CDR3 coding DNA: TGCGCCAGCAGCTTGGGAGGGACAGGGGAGGAAAAACTGTTTTTT. The gene calls are TRBV5-1 and TRBJ1-4; TRBD1 matches at 10 bases. Germline-derived CDR1 and CDR2 are SGHRS and YFSETQ. This CDR3 is 15 amino acids long. The J segment lost 8 bases and the V segment lost 0 bases, leaving 4 bases of the junction unmatched.